One sample yielded the 2 T cell receptor beta chains listed below, sequenced in a study of CD8 T cells in cerebrospinal fluid in Alzheimer's disease. TCRdb re-called the 10x single-cell sequencing reads; every CDR3 protein appears as one record, without DNA. Its table lists more than 1,500 distinct CDR3 sequences. The sample was cerebrospinal fluid. Every receptor here comes from a human donor with mild cognitive impairment.

This clonotype ranks as medium-sized in terms of frequency. The chain recombines TRBV12-3 or TRBV12-4 with TRBJ2-1; the TRBD2 assignment by TCRdb is unverifiable without DNA. The CDR3 sequence is 15 residues long. CDR3: CASSLVAGGRNEQFF.

This clonotype counts as medium-sized by frequency. This chain joins TRBV6-6 and TRBJ2-1. Germline lookup yields CDR1 MNHNY and CDR2 SVGAGI (reference sequence). The CDR3 contains 11 residues. The CDR3 loop reads CASSTSSEQFF.